This entry describes one T cell receptor beta chain. The same CDR3 is also encoded by other DNA sequences in this sample. The junction had 6 bases not matched to a gene; V was cut back by 2 bases and J by 3 bases. CDR1 SGHRS and CDR2 YFSETQ come from the germline V gene. The CDR3 extends over 16 amino acids. This specimen comes from a study of blood T cell repertoires in COVID-19. In the study overall: Sources were T cells, B-cell-depleted T cells, or PBMCs; the material itself was cDNA or gDNA.

Method: immunoSEQ multiplex PCR; TCRdb's copy keeps in-frame clones and lacks some. The sample includes 200,000 to 300,000 clones, over 80% of them seen just once. This receptor was obtained from a man in his forties or fifties who had been exposed to COVID-19. Material: PBMCs or T cells enriched from blood (not recorded which). The chain employs TRBV5-1 and TRBJ2-2; 8 nucleotides agree with TRBD2. The CDR3 loop is CASSLGTSRDTGELFF. The CDR3 nucleotides read TGCGCCAGCAGCTTAGGGACTAGTCGCGACACCGGGGAGCTGTTTTTT. Drawing the rest from reference TRBV5-1 and TRBJ2-2, the complete variable domain is KAGVTQTPRYLIKTRGQQVTLSCSPISGHRSVSWYQQTPGQGLQFLFEYFSETQRNKGNFPGRFSGRQFSNSRSEMNVSTLELGDSALYLCASSLGTSRDTGELFFGEGSRLTVL.